These 21 T cell receptor beta chains originate from one sample sequenced in a study of T cell responses to AZD1222 COVID-19 vaccine. TCRdb's table, derived via immunoSEQ multiplex PCR, lists solely in-frame clones and lacks some. The table has around 100,000 clones, about nine tenths seen once. Sequenced material: peripheral blood, taken on day 0 of AZD1222 vaccination. These receptors came from an adult in good health.

V usage is TRBV7-2 and J usage is TRBJ2-1; D is perhaps TRBD1 (6 bases). The V and J ends lost 5 bases and 6 bases respectively, with 23 bases between them. CDR1 SGHTA and CDR2 FQGNSA come from the germline V gene. CDR3 size: 17 residues. The CDR3 spells CASSARRSRGESNEQFF. The DNA for the CDR3 is TGTGCCAGCAGCGCCCGGCGGAGCAGGGGCGAATCCAATGAGCAGTTCTTC. Looking up the rest from reference TRBV7-2 and TRBJ2-1 gives the full variable domain: GAGVSQSPSNKVTEKGKDVELRCDPISGHTALYWYRQSLGQGLEFLIYFQGNSAPDKSGLPSDRFSAERTGGSVSTLTIQRTQQEDSAVYLCASSARRSRGESNEQFFGPGTRLTVL.

This clone was counted a single time. The chain joins TRBV3-1 (or the pseudogene TRBV3-2) to TRBJ2-2; D is uncertain. The germline V gene has CDR1 LGHDT and CDR2 YNNKEL (reference sequence). Trimming removed 0 bases from V and 3 bases from J, with 11 bases in between. The CDR3 sequence is 16 residues long. In DNA form, the CDR3 reads TGTGCCAGCAGCCAAGATCGGAGCAGATACACCGGGGAGCTGTTTTTT. This sequence encodes CASSQDRSRYTGELFF.

The chain uses TRBV4-1 and TRBJ2-5; TRBD2 matches at 7 bases. Germline-derived CDR1 and CDR2 are MGHRA and YSYEKL. Trimming at V came to 2 bases and at J to 2 bases, leaving 2 bases not matched to a gene. CDR3 length: 14 amino acids. In DNA, the CDR3 is TGCGCCAGCAGCCAACTAGCGGCACAAGAGACCCAGTACTTC. It encodes CASSQLAAQETQYF.

This rearrangement joins TRBV23-1 to TRBJ1-3; no definite D call. TRBV23-1 is labeled an ORF, and its function is uncertain. Trimming cost V 2 bases and J 2 bases, with 10 bases left between them. The CDR3 is made up of 15 amino acids. The CDR3 loop is CASSQGTPTGNTIYF. The CDR3 DNA sequence: TGCGCCAGCAGTCAAGGAACTCCTACTGGAAACACCATATATTTT.

V usage is TRBV5-5 and J usage is TRBJ2-7; D remains ambiguous. The CDR3 has 13 residues. Deletions cut 0 bases from V and 3 bases from J, with 7 bases between. Germline lookup yields CDR1 SGHKS and CDR2 YYEKEE (reference sequence). DNA for the CDR3: TGTGCCAGCAGCTTGGGACTCCGCTACGAGCAGTACTTC. Protein sequence: CASSLGLRYEQYF. Combining the CDR3 with reference TRBV5-5 and TRBJ2-7 gives the whole variable domain DAGVTQSPTHLIKTRGQQVTLRCSPISGHKSVSWYQQVLGQGPQFIFQYYEKEERGRGNFPDRFSARQFPNYSSELNVNALLLGDSALYLCASSLGLRYEQYFGPGTRLTVT.

In its sample, this clone was seen once. CDR3 residues: CASRQRALSYEQYF. DNA of the CDR3: TGTGCCAGCAGACAGCGGGCCCTCTCCTACGAGCAGTACTTC. V gene TRBV28 combines with J gene TRBJ2-7; TRBD2 is a possible D gene (6 bases). The CDR3 contains 14 residues. CDR1 MDHEN and CDR2 SYDVKM come from the germline V gene. The V end was cut by 6 bases, the J end by 0 bases, with 12 bases between.

The CDR3 DNA sequence: TGCAGCGTTGAAGAAGGGACAGGGTATGGCTACACCTTC. It encodes CSVEEGTGYGYTF. The V and J genes are TRBV29-1 and TRBJ1-2; the match to TRBD1 covers 9 bases. This CDR3 spans 13 amino acids. J gave up 5 bases and V 0 bases, and 1 base lay outside the gene matches. The germline CDR1 and CDR2 sequences are SQVTM and ANQGSEA.

The table lists this clone with a count of one. The J gene is TRBJ2-3, the V gene TRBV7-3, with 9 bases fitting TRBD2. The V gene end was trimmed by 3 bases and the J gene end by 4 bases; junction bases not matched to a gene: 2. CDR1 and CDR2 (germline): SGHTA, FQGTGA. The CDR3 has 14 amino acids. CDR3 protein: CASSFSGGADTQYF. The CDR3 nucleotides read TGTGCCAGCAGCTTTAGCGGGGGCGCAGATACGCAGTATTTT.

The chain links TRBV6-1 to TRBJ2-7; TRBD2 is a possible D gene (6 bases). V dropped 1 base and J dropped 0 bases, with 10 bases sitting between them. Germline V lookup: CDR1 MNHNS, CDR2 SASEGT. The CDR3 is made up of 15 amino acids. CDR3 DNA: TGTGCCAGCAGTGAAGAAGGTAGCGGCTCCTACGAGCAGTACTTC. As protein: CASSEEGSGSYEQYF.

The J gene is TRBJ1-5, the V gene TRBV28; D is ambiguous. Trimming pared 2 bases from V and 5 bases from J, leaving 4 bases between. This CDR3 is 12 amino acids long. Germline lookup yields CDR1 MDHEN and CDR2 SYDVKM. In nucleotides, the CDR3 is TGTGCCAGCAGTTTAGCCGATCAGCCCCAGCATTTT. Translating it yields CASSLADQPQHF.

The rearrangement links TRBV29-1 to TRBJ2-7; D remains unclear. This CDR3 has 11 amino acids. V lost 1 base to trimming and J lost 4 bases, with 5 bases between them. CDR1 is SQVTM, CDR2 ANQGSEA, per germline. The CDR3 reads CSVEVVYEQYF. Written as DNA, the CDR3 is TGCAGCGTTGAAGTGGTTTACGAGCAGTACTTC.

V usage is TRBV6-5 and J usage is TRBJ2-1; D is uncertain. Between the trimmed V and J ends, which lost 6 bases and 9 bases, there was a span of 15 bases. CDR1 is MNHEY, CDR2 SVGAGI, per germline. CDR3 size: 13 residues. The CDR3: CASSPYDWIEQFF. As DNA, the CDR3 is TGTGCCAGCAGCCCCTATGATTGGATTGAGCAGTTCTTC.

This clone was counted a few times. The chain has TRBV10-1 and TRBJ2-7; D is unclear. The CDR3 totals 15 residues. The ends were cut back, 1 base at V and 0 bases at J, with 10 bases in the middle. Germline V lookup: CDR1 WNHNN, CDR2 SYGVQD (reference sequence). The CDR3 here is CASSEYRLPSYEQYF. The DNA of the CDR3 is TGCGCCAGCAGTGAGTACCGACTTCCCTCCTACGAGCAGTACTTC.

This sequence joins TRBV9 and TRBJ1-2; D gene unclear. V dropped 7 bases and J dropped 2 bases, with 12 bases sitting between them. CDR1 is SGDLS and CDR2 is YYNGEE in the germline V gene. The CDR3 contains 13 residues. CDR3 sequence reads: CASARAGNYGYTF. In nucleotides, the CDR3 is TGTGCCAGCGCACGAGCGGGGAACTATGGCTACACCTTC.

This sequence joins TRBV6-6 and TRBJ1-1; TRBD1 might be the D (6 bases). V was pared by 10 bases and J by 3 bases, with 18 bases between. This CDR3 has 14 amino acids. CDR1 and CDR2 from the germline V gene are MNHNY and SVGAGI (reference sequence). The CDR3 region is CATRSGVRDTEAFF. The CDR3 DNA sequence: TGTGCCACACGATCAGGGGTTAGGGACACTGAAGCTTTCTTT.

V usage is TRBV7-3 and J usage is TRBJ2-3; 16 positions match TRBD2. CDR3 length: 19 residues. Germline V lookup: CDR1 SGHTA, CDR2 FQGTGA. V gave up 2 bases and J gave up 1 base; unmatched junction bases: 6. This CDR3 is CASSLDGTSGRAGTDTQYF. CDR3 bases: TGTGCCAGCAGCTTAGATGGGACTAGCGGGAGGGCCGGCACAGATACGCAGTATTTT.

This clone was seen only once. J is TRBJ2-1 and V is TRBV4-3; D is unresolved. Germline loops: CDR1 LGHNA, CDR2 YSLEER. The CDR3 has 18 amino acids. Trimming cost V 0 bases and J 4 bases, with 19 bases left between them. The CDR3 DNA is TGCGCCAGCAGCCAAGATCGCTTGGCGGCCGCGTATTACAATGAGCAGTTCTTC. This encodes CASSQDRLAAAYYNEQFF.

V and J are TRBV29-1 and TRBJ2-7; TRBD1 or TRBD2 may be the D gene (5 bases each). The CDR3 runs 12 residues. V lost 7 bases, J lost 4 bases, and 14 bases lay in between. CDR1 and CDR2 from the germline V gene are SQVTM and ANQGSEA. CDR3 protein: CSAEGREYEQYF. CDR3 coding DNA: TGCAGCGCCGAGGGCAGGGAATACGAGCAGTACTTC.

This chain links TRBV5-4 with TRBJ1-1, with D unresolved. Germline V gene lookup returns CDR1 SGHNT and CDR2 YYREEE (reference sequence). The V and J ends lost 2 bases and 1 base respectively, with 6 bases between them. The CDR3 covers 13 residues. As DNA, the CDR3 is TGTGCCAGCAGCTTATCGCCGAACACTGAAGCTTTCTTT. Translation: CASSLSPNTEAFF.

The CDR3 DNA reads as TGTGCCAGCAGTCCCTGGGGCATGGACGGATTCTACGAGCAGTACTTC. Translation: CASSPWGMDGFYEQYF. The chain recombines TRBV6-2 or TRBV6-3 with TRBJ2-7; a possible D gene is TRBD1 (5 bases). The length of the CDR3 is 16 residues. Looked up from germline, CDR1 is MNHEY and CDR2 is SVGEGT. V was shortened by 5 bases and J by 3 bases, with 20 bases between the two germline ends.

This sequence joins TRBV11-2 and TRBJ2-1; no reliable D call. Germline values: CDR1 SGHAT, CDR2 FQNNGV. V was clipped by 5 bases and J by 10 bases, with 12 bases between them. CDR3 length: 12 residues. CDR3 amino acids: CASSTDFLEQFF. The CDR3 DNA is TGTGCCAGCAGCACGGATTTTCTCGAGCAGTTCTTC.